The 19 T cell receptor beta chains given below trace back to one sample, sequenced in a study of T cells in Graves' hyperthyroidism and ophthalmopathy. The investigators amplified TCR beta CDR3 regions from RNA transcripts. A set of HTBI primers served as the primers for a first-round RT-PCR of the TCR CDR3. TCRdb called the multiplex PCR reads again in MiXCR, with one record for every CDR3 protein. The repertoire holds about 400,000 distinct CDR3 sequences, with more than 15% as singletons. The sample taken for sequencing was blood. All receptors come from a young woman with Graves' hyperthyroidism.

This clonotype was detected many times. The chain links TRBV9 to TRBJ1-6, with D perhaps TRBD1 (6 bases). This CDR3 comprises 16 residues. Looked up from germline, CDR1 is SGDLS and CDR2 is YYNGEE. V dropped 0 bases and J dropped 8 bases, with 15 bases sitting between them. Written as DNA, the CDR3 is TGTGCCAGCAGCGTAGGTGGCGCAGGGGTGTATTCACCCCTCCACTTT. This gives the protein CASSVGGAGVYSPLHF.

This clonotype appeared many times. This chain links TRBV5-1 with TRBJ1-1; D uncertain. V shed 0 bases and J shed 12 bases, with 12 bases lying between them. CDR3 length: 12 residues. Germline lookup yields CDR1 SGHRS and CDR2 YFSETQ. CDR3: CASSLESGLTFF. The CDR3 nucleotides are TGCGCCAGCAGCTTGGAATCCGGGTTAACTTTCTTT. The variable domain in full, completed from reference TRBV5-1 and TRBJ1-1, reads KAGVTQTPRYLIKTRGQQVTLSCSPISGHRSVSWYQQTPGQGLQFLFEYFSETQRNKGNFPGRFSGRQFSNSRSEMNVSTLELGDSALYLCASSLESGLTFFGQGTRLTVV.

This clonotype was seen ten or more times. V gene TRBV7-8 combines with J gene TRBJ2-3; D may be TRBD1 (6 bases). V lost 5 bases and J lost 5, with 14 bases in between. The CDR3 has 14 amino acids. Germline loops: CDR1 SGHVS, CDR2 FQNEAQ. CDR3 in amino acids: CASSKDSSRDTQYF. CDR3 coding DNA: TGTGCCAGCAGCAAGGACAGTTCGCGAGATACGCAGTATTTT.

This clonotype occurred once. The chain carries TRBV20-1 and TRBJ2-7, with 9 bases fitting TRBD1. Trimming removed 6 bases from V and 7 bases from J; junction bases left unmatched: 7. Germline-derived CDR1 and CDR2 are DFQATT and SNEGSKA (reference sequence). The length of the CDR3 is 12 residues. The CDR3 DNA is TGCAGTGCAAAGGACAGGGGAAAAGAGCAGTACTTC. This gives the protein CSAKDRGKEQYF.

This clonotype was observed at least ten times. The chain couples TRBV28 to TRBJ2-7, with 8 bases aligning to TRBD2. This CDR3 has 12 amino acids. V was pared by 7 bases and J by 5 bases, with 4 bases of the junction left unmatched. Germline assignment: CDR1 MDHEN and CDR2 SYDVKM. CDR3 bases: TGTGCCAGCACCGCGGGGGGCCACGAGCAGTACTTC. Translating it yields CASTAGGHEQYF.

In this sample, this clonotype turned up many times. V usage is TRBV5-1 and J usage is TRBJ2-1; D is perhaps TRBD1 (5 bases). The CDR3 is made up of 13 amino acids. Deletions cut 3 bases from V and 8 bases from J, with 12 bases between. The germline gives CDR1 SGHRS, CDR2 YFSETQ. CDR3 in DNA: TGCGCCAGCAGCTCAACAACAGGCTATGAGCAGTTCTTC. Amino acid sequence: CASSSTTGYEQFF.

This clonotype has more than one count but fewer than ten. The chain uses TRBV5-4 and TRBJ2-3, with a possible D match to TRBD2 (6 bases). Germline assignment: CDR1 SGHNT and CDR2 YYREEE (reference sequence). V shed 4 bases and J shed 1 base, with 16 bases lying between them. The CDR3 has 16 amino acids. This CDR3 is CASSPKVPSGTDTQYF. The CDR3 DNA is TGTGCCAGCAGCCCGAAGGTACCTAGCGGCACAGATACGCAGTATTTT.

This clonotype turned up a few times. The chain recombines TRBV6-2 or TRBV6-3 with TRBJ1-4; no reliable D call. The CDR3 is 15 residues long. V lost 2 bases to trimming and J lost 0 bases, with 7 bases between them. Germline-derived CDR1 and CDR2 are MNHEY and SVGEGT. The CDR3 loop reads CASSYADSTNEKLFF. CDR3 DNA sequence: TGTGCCAGCAGTTACGCAGATTCAACTAATGAAAAACTGTTTTTT.

The chain joins TRBV5-6 to TRBJ1-2; tentatively, D is TRBD1 (5 bases). The CDR3 covers 14 residues. Trimming cost V 0 bases and J 4 bases, with 10 bases left between them. CDR1 and CDR2 (germline): SGHDT, YYEEEE. The chain's CDR3 is CASSLEGVFYGYTF. DNA of the CDR3: TGTGCCAGCAGCTTGGAAGGGGTTTTCTATGGCTACACCTTC.

This clonotype occurred a few times. The CDR3 DNA reads TGCAGTGCTCCTAACCTCGCGGGAGGAAGCACAGATACGCAGTATTTT. Encoded protein: CSAPNLAGGSTDTQYF. V and J are TRBV20-1 and TRBJ2-3; 8 bases align to TRBD2. The CDR3 runs 16 residues. V gave up 5 bases and J gave up 0 bases; unmatched junction bases: 10. CDR1 DFQATT and CDR2 SNEGSKA come from the germline V gene (reference sequence).

This clonotype was seen ten or more times. The chain joins TRBV6-6 to TRBJ1-2; tentatively, D is TRBD1 (5 bases). CDR3 size: 14 residues. Germline lookup yields CDR1 MNHNY and CDR2 SVGAGI (reference sequence). Trimming removed 2 bases at V and 4 bases at J, with 11 bases between. The CDR3 nucleotides are TGTGCCAGCAGTTACGGCGGGACGTCCTATGGCTACACCTTC. This sequence encodes CASSYGGTSYGYTF.

This clonotype was observed at least ten times. This chain links TRBV30 with TRBJ1-1; perhaps TRBD1 as D (6 bases). Per the germline V gene, CDR1 is GTSNPN and CDR2 is SVGIG (reference sequence). Trimming stripped 5 bases from V and 1 base from J, with 11 bases between. The length of the CDR3 is 13 residues. CDR3 protein: CAWDRRKNTEAFF. CDR3 DNA: TGTGCCTGGGACAGGCGTAAGAACACTGAAGCTTTCTTT.

Notes on this clonotype: One end of the junction varies from germline; a read error may be responsible. V is TRBV9 and J is TRBJ2-1, with D possibly being TRBD2 (7 bases). The CDR3 length is 14 residues. Germline V lookup: CDR1 SGDLS, CDR2 YYNGEE. This CDR3 reads CGSSVGGGYDEQFF. In nucleotides, the CDR3 is TGTGGCAGCAGCGTAGGGGGAGGGTACGATGAGCAGTTCTTC.

This clonotype was counted many times. The chain couples TRBV7-9 to TRBJ2-3; D gene ambiguous. This CDR3 spans 11 amino acids. In germline, CDR1 is SEHNR, CDR2 FQNEAQ (reference sequence). V lost 6 bases to trimming and J lost 5 bases, with 6 bases between them. This CDR3 reads CASSLLDTQYF. CDR3 sequence (DNA): TGTGCCAGCAGTCTACTAGATACGCAGTATTTT.

Ten or more counts support this clonotype. V usage is TRBV11-2 and J usage is TRBJ2-5; D remains unclear. Trimming removed 1 base at V and 4 bases at J, with 10 bases between. The length of the CDR3 is 14 residues. The germline gives CDR1 SGHAT, CDR2 FQNNGV. The CDR3 loop is CASSLVGNLETQYF. Here the CDR3 DNA reads TGTGCCAGCAGCTTAGTAGGGAACCTAGAGACCCAGTACTTC. Looking up the rest from reference TRBV11-2 and TRBJ2-5 gives the full variable domain: EAGVAQSPRYKIIEKRQSVAFWCNPISGHATLYWYQQILGQGPKLLIQFQNNGVVDDSQLPKDRFSAERLKGVDSTLKIQPAKLEDSAVYLCASSLVGNLETQYFGPGTRLLVL.

This rearrangement joins TRBV18 to TRBJ2-3; no clear D. Germline V gene sequence: CDR1 KGHSH, CDR2 LQKENI. The ends were cut back, 3 bases at V and 2 bases at J, with 9 bases in the middle. The CDR3 contains 14 residues. CDR3 sequence: CASSPRPVTDTQYF. The CDR3 nucleotides read TGTGCCAGCTCACCCAGGCCCGTCACAGATACGCAGTATTTT.

Many counts were recorded for this clonotype. DNA for the CDR3: TGTGCCAGCAGTTTATCCTTTAACTATGGCTACACCTTC. Amino acid sequence: CASSLSFNYGYTF. The rearrangement joins TRBV27 to TRBJ1-2, with D uncertain. The CDR3 extends over 13 amino acids. V gave up 0 bases and J gave up 1 base, with 3 bases separating them. CDR1 and CDR2 (germline): MNHEY, SMNVEV (reference sequence).

This clonotype showed up many times. The rearrangement uses TRBV6-2 or TRBV6-3 and TRBJ2-7; tentative D call: TRBD1 (6 bases). Trimming removed 2 bases at V and 5 bases at J, with 16 bases between. The CDR3 has 15 amino acids. Looked up from germline, CDR1 is MNHEY and CDR2 is SVGEGT. The DNA for the CDR3 is TGTGCCAGCAGTTACCCCCCAGAAGGGACAAACGAGCAGTACTTC. This encodes CASSYPPEGTNEQYF.

This rearrangement joins TRBV9 to TRBJ1-4; the match to TRBD1 covers 7 bases. J was trimmed by 7 bases and V by 0 bases; bases with no gene match: 9. The CDR3 totals 16 residues. Germline values: CDR1 SGDLS, CDR2 YYNGEE. CDR3 protein: CASSVVPWDRREKLFF. DNA of the CDR3: TGTGCCAGCAGCGTAGTGCCGTGGGACAGACGTGAAAAACTGTTTTTT.